These 27 T cell receptor beta chains originate from one sample sequenced in a study of blood T cell repertoires in COVID-19. Libraries were prepared by immunoSEQ multiplex PCR; TCRdb keeps only in-frame clonotypes and omits some of them. This table has 110,000 to 150,000 clones, approximately 90% appearing once. Sample: peripheral blood. The receptor set was obtained from a woman of 80 years or more with acute or convalescent COVID-19.

Only a few counts were recorded for this clone. The V gene is TRBV5-1, the J gene TRBJ1-1; D not resolved. Germline loops: CDR1 SGHRS, CDR2 YFSETQ. The germline V and J ends were trimmed by 0 bases and 3 bases, with 9 bases remaining between them. The CDR3 contains 14 residues. CDR3: CASSLGSVDTEAFF. CDR3 nucleotides: TGCGCCAGCAGCTTGGGGTCGGTCGACACTGAAGCTTTCTTT.

This chain uses TRBV25-1 with TRBJ1-1; D unresolved. Germline CDR1 MGHDK, CDR2 SYGVNS. This CDR3 comprises 14 residues. Trimming removed 2 bases at V and 0 bases at J, with 7 bases between. This chain's CDR3 is CASSEGHMNTEAFF. As DNA, the CDR3 is TGTGCCAGCAGTGAAGGGCATATGAACACTGAAGCTTTCTTT.

The chain combines TRBV6-2 or TRBV6-3 with TRBJ2-7, with D possibly being TRBD1 (7 bases). The CDR3 has 15 amino acids. Trimming cost V 5 bases and J 3 bases, with 17 bases left between them. The germline V gene encodes CDR1 MNHEY and CDR2 SVGEGT. Here the CDR3 DNA reads TGTGCCAGCAGTACCGGGCCCAGGGGGGTCTACGAGCAGTACTTC. As protein: CASSTGPRGVYEQYF.

The rearrangement joins TRBV18 to TRBJ2-3, with 9 bases that match TRBD2. Per germline, CDR1 KGHSH and CDR2 LQKENI. V dropped 3 bases and J dropped 5; count of bases not matched to a gene: 9. The CDR3 is 16 residues long. CDR3 in DNA: TGTGCCAGCTCACCTGCGGGGGGGGGCCTTGGAGATACGCAGTATTTT. Its protein is CASSPAGGGLGDTQYF.

The chain links TRBV9 to TRBJ1-2, with 8 bases fitting TRBD1. CDR1 SGDLS and CDR2 YYNGEE come from the germline V gene. The length of the CDR3 is 14 residues. J was trimmed by 1 base and V by 5 bases; bases with no gene match: 4. The CDR3 DNA is TGTGCCAGCAGTGCAGGGACAGGTAACTATGGCTACACCTTC. Its translation is CASSAGTGNYGYTF. Using reference TRBV9 and TRBJ1-2 for the parts outside the CDR3, the full variable domain is DSGVTQTPKHLITATGQRVTLRCSPRSGDLSVYWYQQSLDQGLQFLIQYYNGEERAKGNILERFSAQQFPDLHSELNLSSLELGDSALYFCASSAGTGNYGYTFGSGTRLTVV.

The chain is built from TRBV24-1 and TRBJ2-1; D not resolved. Germline V gene data show CDR1 as KGHDR and CDR2 as SFDVKD. V shed 1 base and J shed 9 bases, with 3 bases lying between them. The CDR3 spans 11 residues. The CDR3 region has the DNA TGTGCCACCAGTGATTTTAGTGAGCAGTTCTTC. It codes for CATSDFSEQFF.

The rearrangement uses TRBV19 and TRBJ1-4; TRBD1 matches at 8 bases. After removal of 6 bases from V and 7 bases from J, the junction contained 10 bases not matched to a gene. The germline V gene encodes CDR1 LNHDA and CDR2 SQIVND (reference sequence). The CDR3 is made up of 15 amino acids. For the CDR3, the DNA is TGTGCCAGTAGGACCCGACGACAGGGGAGTGAAAAACTGTTTTTT. Amino acids: CASRTRRQGSEKLFF.

This rearrangement joins TRBV5-1 to TRBJ2-1; 9 bases are a match to TRBD2. This CDR3 contains 16 residues. V lost 0 bases, J lost 4 bases, and 5 bases stayed unmatched. Germline-derived CDR1 and CDR2 are SGHRS and YFSETQ. The CDR3 nucleotides read TGCGCCAGCAGCTTGGCCGTGACTAGCGGTTACAATGAGCAGTTCTTC. This translates into CASSLAVTSGYNEQFF.

The V call is TRBV12-5, the J call TRBJ1-4; TRBD1 might be the D (5 bases). V was shortened by 11 bases and J by 3 bases, with 16 bases between the two germline ends. CDR1 and CDR2 from the germline V gene are LGHNT and FRNRAP. The CDR3 is 14 amino acids. The CDR3 is CAGDVGVANEKLFF. CDR3 coding DNA: TGTGCTGGTGATGTAGGGGTAGCTAATGAAAAACTGTTTTTT.

The rearrangement joins TRBV18 to TRBJ1-2, with 11 bases aligning to TRBD1. CDR1 and CDR2 (germline): KGHSH, LQKENI. V was pared by 3 bases and J by 6 bases, with 9 bases of the junction left unmatched. There are 16 residues in the CDR3. CDR3 loop: CASSPDQPGQGDGYTF. The CDR3 nucleotides read TGTGCCAGCTCACCGGATCAGCCGGGACAGGGGGATGGCTACACCTTC.

The chain is built from TRBV6-5 and TRBJ1-1; 8 bases are a match to TRBD1. V lost 6 bases, J lost 3 bases, and 6 bases stayed unmatched. The CDR3 has 14 residues. Germline V gene sequence: CDR1 MNHEY, CDR2 SVGAGI. The CDR3 region is CASSMDRVDTEAFF. CDR3 DNA: TGTGCCAGCAGCATGGACAGGGTAGACACTGAAGCTTTCTTT.

The gene calls are TRBV5-4 and TRBJ1-4; possibly TRBD1 for D (6 bases). The CDR3 length is 15 residues. The V and J ends lost 0 bases and 7 bases respectively, with 13 bases between them. Germline V gene data show CDR1 as SGHNT and CDR2 as YYREEE (reference sequence). The CDR3 DNA reads as TGTGCCAGCAGCTTGGCGGGGGGCGTACGTGAAAAACTGTTTTTT. Translating it yields CASSLAGGVREKLFF.

The chain carries TRBV2 and TRBJ2-7; 10 positions match TRBD1. Germline V gene data show CDR1 as SNHLY and CDR2 as FYNNEI. The CDR3 totals 17 residues. Trimming took 2 bases from V and 2 from J; bases not matched to a gene: 9. In DNA form, the CDR3 reads TGTGCCAGCAGTGAACTCAACCGGGACAGGGGAACCTACGAGCAGTACTTC. The encoded protein is CASSELNRDRGTYEQYF.

This chain uses TRBV2 with TRBJ1-3; the D is unclear. V lost 5 bases and J 0 bases, leaving 11 bases between the germline ends. In germline, CDR1 is SNHLY, CDR2 FYNNEI. The CDR3 runs 15 residues. CDR3 in DNA: TGTGCCAGCAGTAGCACGAGTCGCTCTGGAAACACCATATATTTT. Translating gives CASSSTSRSGNTIYF.

The genes are TRBV29-1 and TRBJ2-3; tentatively, D is TRBD2 (6 bases). Trimming pared 7 bases from V and 0 bases from J, leaving 20 bases between. The CDR3 extends over 16 amino acids. Germline V gene sequence: CDR1 SQVTM, CDR2 ANQGSEA. The CDR3: CSGSSGTASSTDTQYF. Written as DNA, the CDR3 is TGCAGCGGATCCTCCGGGACTGCCTCTAGCACAGATACGCAGTATTTT.

This sequence joins TRBV6-1 and TRBJ1-1, with D perhaps matching TRBD1 (6 bases). V was cut by 2 bases and J by 4 bases, with 11 bases left in between. Germline CDR1 MNHNS, CDR2 SASEGT. The CDR3 is 14 amino acids. CDR3 in amino acids: CASSEIAGVTEAFF. In DNA, the CDR3 is TGTGCCAGCAGTGAAATCGCAGGGGTCACTGAAGCTTTCTTT.

This chain joins TRBV5-1 and TRBJ2-2, with TRBD2 matching 9 bases. J gave up 6 bases and V 4 bases, and 10 bases lay outside the gene matches. Germline V gene sequence: CDR1 SGHRS, CDR2 YFSETQ. The CDR3 extends over 16 amino acids. DNA of the CDR3: TGCGCCAGCAGCCCCCTAGAAGCGGGGGGTTCCGGGGAGCTGTTTTTT. Amino acids: CASSPLEAGGSGELFF.

In DNA, the CDR3 is TGCGCCAGCAGGTCGCTGGGGGCCCAGTATGAAAAACTGTTTTTT. Protein sequence: CASRSLGAQYEKLFF. This chain links TRBV5-1 with TRBJ1-4; D possibly corresponds to TRBD1 (6 bases). The CDR3 is made up of 15 amino acids. The V gene's germline CDR1 is SGHRS and CDR2 YFSETQ. Trimming pared 5 bases from V and 6 bases from J, leaving 17 bases between.

CDR3 sequence: CASSRDISGANVLTF. The CDR3 DNA follows: TGTGCCAGCAGCCGGGATATCTCTGGGGCCAACGTCCTGACTTTC. The genes are TRBV9 and TRBJ2-6, with D possibly being TRBD2 (5 bases). Germline V gene data show CDR1 as SGDLS and CDR2 as YYNGEE. This CDR3 region has 15 residues. Trimming cost V 4 bases and J 0 bases, with 8 bases left between them.

The genes are TRBV6-5 and TRBJ1-4; D perhaps matches TRBD1 (5 bases). Germline V CDR1 and CDR2: MNHEY, SVGAGI. V lost 6 bases and J 7 bases, leaving 18 bases between the germline ends. The CDR3 has 15 residues. CDR3 sequence reads: CASSPKPGGSEKLFF. The CDR3 nucleotides read TGTGCCAGCAGCCCAAAGCCGGGGGGGAGTGAAAAACTGTTTTTT.

This chain links TRBV7-2 with TRBJ1-2, with D unclear. Germline loops: CDR1 SGHTA, CDR2 FQGNSA. This CDR3 is 14 amino acids long. V shed 1 base and J shed 2 bases, with 8 bases lying between them. The CDR3 nucleotides are TGTGCCAGCAGCTTAGACAGTCTCAACTATGGCTACACCTTC. Translated: CASSLDSLNYGYTF.

V is TRBV4-3 and J is TRBJ2-1; 7 nucleotides agree with TRBD2. The germline V gene has CDR1 LGHNA and CDR2 YSLEER. The CDR3 has 15 residues. The V gene end was trimmed by 1 base and the J gene end by 7 bases; junction bases not matched to a gene: 7. The CDR3 nucleotides read TGCGCCAGCAGCCAAGGAGCGCGGGGGTATAATGAGCAGTTCTTC. It yields the protein CASSQGARGYNEQFF.

This clone appeared once. The chain joins TRBV20-1 to TRBJ1-5, with D possibly matching TRBD1 (5 bases). Germline V gene sequence: CDR1 DFQATT, CDR2 SNEGSKA (reference sequence). V gave up 3 bases and J gave up 0 bases, with 9 bases separating them. There are 14 residues in the CDR3. The CDR3 nucleotides are TGCAGTGCTAGTCCAGGGTATAGCAATCAGCCCCAGCATTTT. It specifies CSASPGYSNQPQHF.

In regard to this clone: This specimen includes other DNA sequences encoding the same CDR3. The chain uses TRBV4-1 and TRBJ1-6; D is perhaps TRBD1 (6 bases). Germline V gene lookup returns CDR1 MGHRA and CDR2 YSYEKL. Trimming removed 3 bases at V and 6 bases at J, with 6 bases between. The CDR3 spans 13 residues. As DNA, the CDR3 is TGCGCCAGCAGCCAGGACAGTAATTCACCCCTCCACTTT. Protein sequence: CASSQDSNSPLHF.

The V call is TRBV5-4, the J call TRBJ2-3, with 7 bases that match TRBD1. CDR1 and CDR2 (germline): SGHNT, YYREEE (reference sequence). The length of the CDR3 is 14 residues. V shed 3 bases, J shed 2 bases, and the junction held 3 bases outside the gene matches. The chain's CDR3 is CASSWDSATDTQYF. DNA for the CDR3: TGTGCCAGCAGCTGGGACAGTGCCACAGATACGCAGTATTTT.

This clone was counted once. The rearrangement links TRBV2 to TRBJ2-1; TRBD2 might be the D (6 bases). Germline values: CDR1 SNHLY, CDR2 FYNNEI. The CDR3 length is 16 residues. Deletions cut 1 base from V and 9 bases from J, with 19 bases between. The CDR3 DNA reads as TGTGCCAGCAGTGAAGACGCCAGCATAAACGGGGGTGAGCAGTTCTTC. Its translation: CASSEDASINGGEQFF.

The rearrangement joins TRBV14 to TRBJ2-7; 11 bases match TRBD2. The CDR3 is made up of 15 amino acids. J lost 4 bases, V lost 4 bases, and 6 bases had no gene match. CDR1 and CDR2 (germline): SGHDN, FVKESK. CDR3 protein: CASSRIGTSGYEQYF. CDR3 DNA sequence: TGTGCCAGCAGCCGAATCGGGACTAGCGGTTACGAGCAGTACTTC. Combining the CDR3 with reference TRBV14 and TRBJ2-7 gives the whole variable domain EAGVTQFPSHSVIEKGQTVTLRCDPISGHDNLYWYRRVMGKEIKFLLHFVKESKQDESGMPNNRFLAERTGGTYSTLKVQPAELEDSGVYFCASSRIGTSGYEQYFGPGTRLTVT.